This TCR beta chain was retrieved from a study of cytomegalovirus exposure and HLA in healthy donors. About the study: The same platform was used for the roughly 120 validation repertoires as for the approximately 610 first-cohort repertoires, as reported in a later analysis.

Looked up from germline, CDR1 is MNHEY and CDR2 is SVGAGI. The CDR3 is 13 amino acids. Trimming cost V 0 bases and J 4 bases, with 6 bases left between them. TCRdb keeps only in-frame clones here, not all; method: immunoSEQ multiplex PCR. The repertoire includes about 50,000 clones, roughly 93% of them detected once, and more than 1.5% sits in the top ten. The sequence derives from a woman aged 18-30 years in good health and CMV-seropositive. The J gene is TRBJ2-5, the V gene TRBV6-5; D uncertain. Sequencing used PBMCs. Here the CDR3 reads CASSYSPLETQYF. CDR3 coding DNA: TGTGCCAGCAGTTACTCCCCGTTAGAGACCCAGTACTTC.